This T cell receptor beta chain was obtained from a study of cytomegalovirus exposure and HLA in healthy donors. For this clone: Antigen specificity is unknown.

The primer mix had 60 Vbeta and 13 Jbeta primers. Clones were sequenced by immunoSEQ multiplex PCR, and TCRdb holds only the in-frame ones, with some missing. The data hold roughly 180,000 clones, with roughly 80% observed a single time. General study results and limits: Altogether, about 160 TCR beta chains were recorded as cytomegalovirus-associated. High sensitivity and specificity were reportedly achieved when the classifier diagnosed cytomegalovirus status.

The CDR3 has 16 amino acids. Looked up from germline, CDR1 is MDHEN and CDR2 is SYDVKM. The trim removed 6 bases at V and 0 bases at J, leaving 6 bases unmatched. The V and J genes are TRBV28 and TRBJ2-4; 9 nucleotides match TRBD2. The TCR was taken from a boy under 18 in good health and CMV-seronegative. The sequencing input was PBMCs. The CDR3 reads CASSETSGLAKNIQYF. The CDR3 nucleotides are TGTGCCAGCAGCGAGACTAGCGGTTTAGCCAAAAACATTCAGTACTTC.